The 25 T cell receptor beta chains in this list originate from one sample, sequenced in a study of T-cell memory formation after mild COVID-19. TCRdb used MiXCR to reprocess the 5' RACE reads, holding one entry per CDR3 protein. The table records about 290,000 distinct CDR3 sequences, approximately 15% of them present only once. What was sequenced was PBMCs or a T cell subset sorted from them (not recorded which). The receptors were sampled from a man between 18 and 29 years old who had mild COVID-19 (a few samples of this study predate the infection). Cell type and time point are not known.

This clonotype was counted ten times or more. J is TRBJ1-5 and V is TRBV2; D call uncertain. The CDR3 spans 12 residues. Trimming shortened V by 4 bases and J by 4 bases, and 5 bases separated the two germline ends. CDR1 and CDR2 (germline): SNHLY, FYNNEI. The CDR3 region has the DNA TGTGCCAGCAGTGGCGGGAATCAGCCCCAGCATTTT. Its translation: CASSGGNQPQHF.

This clonotype was detected only once. V and J are TRBV18 and TRBJ1-2; D gene uncertain. V was shortened by 2 bases and J by 6 bases, with 16 bases between the two germline ends. CDR1 KGHSH and CDR2 LQKENI come from the germline V gene. The CDR3 extends over 15 amino acids. The CDR3 coding sequence is TGTGCCAGCTCACCAGCGGGAGATCCTGGGGATGGCTACACCTTC. This gives the protein CASSPAGDPGDGYTF.

The chain links TRBV20-1 to TRBJ2-5; D not resolved. The CDR3 spans 13 residues. V dropped 6 bases and J dropped 1 base, with 12 bases sitting between them. Germline CDR1 DFQATT, CDR2 SNEGSKA (reference sequence). The CDR3 reads CSAYPPSQETQYF. Written as DNA, the CDR3 is TGCAGTGCCTACCCCCCCTCCCAAGAGACCCAGTACTTC.

This clonotype was counted a few times. This sequence joins TRBV29-1 and TRBJ2-6; no clear D. V lost 6 bases and J 4 bases, leaving 22 bases between the germline ends. The CDR3 runs 17 residues. The germline CDR1 and CDR2 sequences are SQVTM and ANQGSEA. The DNA of the CDR3 is TGCAGCGTGGTCGCCGAAACACAATATTTCGGGGCCAACGTCCTGACTTTC. It translates to CSVVAETQYFGANVLTF. The full variable domain, its missing parts supplied by reference TRBV29-1 and TRBJ2-6, is SAVISQKPSRDICQRGTSLTIQCQVDSQVTMMFWYRQQPGQSLTLIATANQGSEATYESGFVIDKFPISRPNLTFSTLTVSNMSPEDSSIYLCSVVAETQYFGANVLTFGAGSRLTVL.

With respect to this clonotype: The germline gene is not matched at one end of the junction; a read error may be the cause. This chain connects TRBV5-1 to TRBJ2-3, with 7 bases aligning to TRBD1. The CDR3 is 16 residues long. Germline CDR1 is SGHRS and CDR2 is YFSETQ. The CDR3: CASSLQGVTRADTQYF. CDR3 nucleotide sequence: TGTGCCAGCAGCTTGCAGGGGGTTACCAGGGCAGACACGCAGTATTTT.

This chain joins TRBV21-1 and TRBJ1-2. TRBV21-1 has pseudogene status. The CDR3 is 17 amino acids. This CDR3 is CASSKISVTAANYGYTF. The CDR3 DNA reads as TGTGCCAGCAGCAAAATCAGCGTGACGGCAGCTAACTATGGCTACACCTTC.

This clonotype was seen ten or more times. The chain employs TRBV5-1 and TRBJ1-6, with 9 bases fitting TRBD1. This CDR3 region has 14 residues. V lost 0 bases, J lost 11 bases, and 3 bases stayed unmatched. Germline V lookup: CDR1 SGHRS, CDR2 YFSETQ. This CDR3 reads CASSLVGQGPPLHF. CDR3 bases: TGCGCCAGCAGCTTGGTGGGACAGGGTCCACCCCTCCACTTT.

The V and J genes are TRBV20-1 and TRBJ1-5; TRBD1 aligns across 9 bases. Germline V gene sequence: CDR1 DFQATT, CDR2 SNEGSKA (reference sequence). The junction had 9 bases not matched to a gene; V was cut back by 4 bases and J by 5 bases. This CDR3 is built from 15 residues. CDR3 DNA sequence: TGCAGTGCTATGACAGGGGGATCACTAGATCAGCCCCAGCATTTT. Translation gives CSAMTGGSLDQPQHF.

The chain links TRBV29-1 to TRBJ2-5; 11 bases align to TRBD2. CDR1 and CDR2 from the germline V gene are SQVTM and ANQGSEA. CDR3 length: 14 amino acids. V gave up 6 bases and J gave up 1 base; unmatched junction bases: 4. As DNA, the CDR3 is TGCAGCGTGGGGGGACTAGCGGCCCAAGAGACCCAGTACTTC. The encoded protein is CSVGGLAAQETQYF.

This clonotype was detected a few times. The CDR3 region has the DNA TGTGCCAGCAGCTCCCCCCCAGGGCGCGACACCGGGGAGCTGTTTTTT. Its protein is CASSSPPGRDTGELFF. This chain links TRBV5-4 with TRBJ2-2, with TRBD1 as a possible D gene (5 bases). V lost 3 bases and J 3 bases, leaving 15 bases between the germline ends. The length of the CDR3 is 16 residues. Germline V CDR1 and CDR2: SGHNT, YYREEE (reference sequence).

At least ten counts were recorded for this clonotype. The chain employs TRBV7-2 and TRBJ2-1, with no clear D. The CDR3 extends over 15 amino acids. V lost 2 bases, J lost 5 bases, and 13 bases lay in between. Germline CDR1 reads SGHTA; CDR2 reads FQGNSA. The CDR3 here is CASSLFTGTHNEQFF. The CDR3 DNA sequence: TGTGCCAGCAGCTTATTTACCGGAACCCACAATGAGCAGTTCTTC.

In this sample, this clonotype turned up a few times. The chain links TRBV4-3 to TRBJ1-5; D perhaps matches TRBD1 (6 bases). Germline V CDR1 and CDR2: LGHNA, YSLEER. V lost 3 bases to trimming and J lost 4 bases, with 7 bases between them. The CDR3 spans 13 residues. Here the CDR3 DNA reads TGCGCCAGCAGCCAGACAGGTAATCAGCCCCAGCATTTT. Translated, it gives CASSQTGNQPQHF.

This clonotype has a handful of counts. The chain uses TRBV7-6 and TRBJ2-7; 8 bases align to TRBD1. After removal of 5 bases from V and 6 bases from J, the junction contained 9 bases not matched to a gene. The CDR3 length is 14 residues. CDR1 and CDR2 (germline): SGHVS, FNYEAQ. Here the CDR3 DNA reads TGTGCCAGCAGCCAGACAGGGGACTCTCCCGAGCAGTACGTC. Translation gives CASSQTGDSPEQYV.

This clonotype has a handful of counts. The CDR3 coding sequence is TGTGCCAGCAGTTTATTGGGACTAGCGGGGGACGAGCAGTACTTC. It encodes CASSLLGLAGDEQYF. The gene calls are TRBV27 and TRBJ2-7; 14 bases are shared with TRBD2. CDR1 and CDR2 from the germline V gene are MNHEY and SMNVEV (reference sequence). V lost 1 base and J lost 5; bases outside the gene matches: 1. The CDR3 consists of 15 residues.

This clonotype has just a few counts. The chain employs TRBV6-6 and TRBJ1-2; D gene unclear. V was cut by 1 base and J by 8 bases, with 8 bases left in between. CDR3 length equals 12 residues. Germline V CDR1 and CDR2: MNHNY, SVGAGI (reference sequence). The DNA of the CDR3 is TGTGCCAGCAGTTACTTGATCCGCGGCTACACCTTC. Translated: CASSYLIRGYTF.

The rearrangement uses TRBV7-9 and TRBJ1-5, with 7 positions matching TRBD1. Germline V lookup: CDR1 SEHNR, CDR2 FQNEAQ (reference sequence). V was pared by 4 bases and J by 5 bases, with 5 bases of the junction left unmatched. This CDR3 spans 14 amino acids. The CDR3, as DNA: TGTGCCAGCAGCTGGACAGGCGGTGATCAGCCCCAGCATTTT. Its translation: CASSWTGGDQPQHF.

The V gene is TRBV5-6, the J gene TRBJ2-7; the match to TRBD2 covers 15 bases. V gave up 1 base and J gave up 7 bases; unmatched junction bases: 3. Germline V gene lookup returns CDR1 SGHDT and CDR2 YYEEEE. This CDR3 spans 15 amino acids. The chain's CDR3 is CASSLWTSGGGEQYF. In nucleotides, the CDR3 is TGTGCCAGCAGCTTGTGGACTAGCGGGGGGGGTGAGCAGTACTTC.

The chain couples TRBV28 to TRBJ1-5; 8 nucleotides align to TRBD1. Germline lookup yields CDR1 MDHEN and CDR2 SYDVKM. The CDR3 covers 18 residues. V trimming: 5 bases; J trimming: 0 bases; junction bases outside the gene matches: 12. Written as DNA, the CDR3 is TGTGCCAGCAGTCTGGACAGGGTAAGGGGCCATAGCAATCAGCCCCAGCATTTT. Residues: CASSLDRVRGHSNQPQHF.

The chain uses TRBV5-6 and TRBJ2-5, with no clear D. This CDR3 is 15 amino acids long. The germline V and J ends were trimmed by 0 bases and 5 bases, with 14 bases remaining between them. Germline loops: CDR1 SGHDT, CDR2 YYEEEE. The CDR3: CASSLVGPLLETQYF. CDR3 sequence (DNA): TGTGCCAGCAGCTTGGTTGGGCCCCTCCTGGAGACCCAGTACTTC.

The V call is TRBV4-1, the J call TRBJ1-1; a possible D gene is TRBD1 (6 bases). The CDR3 is 15 residues long. Germline V gene sequence: CDR1 MGHRA, CDR2 YSYEKL. V dropped 3 bases and J dropped 2 bases, with 13 bases sitting between them. The CDR3 DNA reads as TGCGCCAGCAGCCACCGAGGGGGGGGCAACACTGAAGCTTTCTTT. This translates into CASSHRGGGNTEAFF.

The table lists this clonotype with many counts. V and J are TRBV12-3 or TRBV12-4 and TRBJ1-2; D possibly corresponds to TRBD1 (5 bases). Between the trimmed V and J ends, which lost 5 bases and 6 bases, there was a span of 13 bases. The CDR3 has 13 residues. The CDR3 sequence: CASSTGRTDGYTF. DNA for the CDR3: TGTGCCAGCAGTACGGGACGGACGGATGGCTACACCTTC.

V usage is TRBV5-1 and J usage is TRBJ2-3, with TRBD1 identical over 8 bases. V trimming: 5 bases; J trimming: 3 bases; junction bases outside the gene matches: 5. The CDR3 loop spans 14 amino acids. Per germline, CDR1 SGHRS and CDR2 YFSETQ. CDR3 nucleotides: TGCGCCAGCAGTTATGGACAGGGTACAGATACGCAGTATTTT. Residues: CASSYGQGTDTQYF. Full variable domain (outside the CDR3, taken from reference TRBV5-1 and TRBJ2-3): KAGVTQTPRYLIKTRGQQVTLSCSPISGHRSVSWYQQTPGQGLQFLFEYFSETQRNKGNFPGRFSGRQFSNSRSEMNVSTLELGDSALYLCASSYGQGTDTQYFGPGTRLTVL.

The chain couples TRBV24-1 to TRBJ2-3, with no clear D. The CDR3 extends over 17 amino acids. The V and J ends lost 1 base and 3 bases respectively, with 16 bases between them. Germline loops: CDR1 KGHDR, CDR2 SFDVKD. In DNA, the CDR3 is TGTGCCACCAGTGATTTCAAGGCCAGCCTCAGGACAGATACGCAGTATTTT. Encoded protein: CATSDFKASLRTDTQYF.

Comment on this clonotype: Likely a read error: the CDR3 ends without its conserved phenylalanine or tryptophan. The DNA is omitted, as the CDR3 cannot be located on it reliably, and the CDR3 follows TCRdb's listing. The chain recombines TRBV20-1 with TRBJ1-3; the table calls TRBD1, which could not be checked here. Germline values: CDR1 DFQATT, CDR2 SNEGSKA (reference sequence). A total of 11 residues make up the CDR3, ends included. This chain's CDR3 is CSARQSTGGAI.

The chain recombines TRBV3-1 with TRBJ2-5; the D gene could be TRBD1 or TRBD2 (6 bases each). Germline CDR1 LGHDT, CDR2 YNNKEL (reference sequence). The V end lost 1 base, the J end lost 4 bases, and 16 bases lay between the germline ends. CDR3 length: 16 amino acids. Here the CDR3 reads CASSQGVLGGAETQYF. CDR3 DNA sequence: TGTGCCAGCAGCCAAGGCGTTCTGGGGGGCGCAGAGACCCAGTACTTC.